These 3 T cell receptor beta chains share one sample of origin, sequenced in a study of CD8 T cells in Susac syndrome. RNA in amounts of roughly 0.45 to 1 ug was reverse transcribed with random hexamers. MiXCR, run by TCRdb on the immunoSEQ multiplex PCR reads, gives a single entry per CDR3 protein. The sample shows approximately 130,000 distinct CDR3 sequences, under 95% of them seen only once. The sequenced material came from CD8+ T cells from PBMCs. These receptors were collected from a human donor with multiple sclerosis.

V is TRBV3-1 and J is TRBJ1-1, with 8 bases identical to TRBD1. Germline trimming cut 0 bases from V and 4 bases from J; bases unmatched to any gene: 10. This CDR3 spans 17 amino acids. The V gene's germline CDR1 is LGHDT and CDR2 YNNKEL (reference sequence). CDR3 sequence reads: CASSQDRTGLIPTEAFF. The CDR3 DNA sequence: TGTGCCAGCAGCCAAGATCGGACAGGGCTAATACCCACTGAAGCTTTCTTT.

This rearrangement joins TRBV6-5 to TRBJ1-5; D is possibly TRBD1 (6 bases). The CDR3 is 15 residues long. Germline CDR1 is MNHEY and CDR2 is SVGAGI. V lost 3 bases to trimming and J lost 7 bases, with 16 bases between them. The DNA for the CDR3 is TGTGCCAGCAGTTATGGGGGCGGGGGTGGACAGCCCCAGCATTTT. This gives the protein CASSYGGGGGQPQHF.

The table lists this clonotype with a count of one. The V and J genes are TRBV6-5 and TRBJ2-7; TRBD2 agrees at 8 bases. CDR1 is MNHEY and CDR2 is SVGAGI in the germline V gene. The CDR3 sequence is 14 residues long. V shed 2 bases, J shed 1 base, and the junction held 1 base outside the gene matches. The CDR3 DNA sequence: TGTGCCAGCAGTTACGGCGGGAGGTCCTACGAGCAGTACTTC. This codes for CASSYGGRSYEQYF.